A single sample gave rise to the 10 T cell receptor beta chains below, sequenced in a study of T-cell memory formation after mild COVID-19. TCRdb used MiXCR to reprocess the 5' RACE reads, holding one entry per CDR3 protein. The sample records approximately 580,000 distinct CDR3 sequences, roughly 20% being singletons. Sequences were obtained from PBMCs or a T cell subset sorted from them (not recorded which). The source of these receptors is an adult woman who had mild COVID-19 (a few samples of this study predate the infection). Cell type and time point are not known.

This clonotype was seen a few times. The chain links TRBV6-2 or TRBV6-3 to TRBJ2-6; no reliable D call. CDR1 and CDR2 from the germline V gene are MNHEY and SVGEGT. V lost 2 bases to trimming and J lost 0 bases, with 8 bases between them. This CDR3 comprises 16 residues. In nucleotides, the CDR3 is TGTGCCAGCAGTTACCTCGACATCTCTGGGGCCAACGTCCTGACTTTC. It encodes CASSYLDISGANVLTF.

This chain joins TRBV27 and TRBJ1-1, with D perhaps matching TRBD1 (5 bases). Trimming pared 4 bases from V and 4 bases from J, leaving 13 bases between. Looked up from germline, CDR1 is MNHEY and CDR2 is SMNVEV (reference sequence). The CDR3 length is 14 residues. CDR3: CASSSRGTRTEAFF. The CDR3 DNA reads TGTGCCAGCAGTTCCCGAGGGACGCGCACTGAAGCTTTCTTT.

The chain uses TRBV18 and TRBJ2-1; maybe TRBD1 (6 bases). Trimming shortened V by 4 bases and J by 3 bases, and 13 bases separated the two germline ends. The CDR3 runs 15 residues. CDR1 is KGHSH, CDR2 LQKENI, per germline. The DNA of the CDR3 is TGTGCCAGCTCACAACGGACAGTGAACTACAATGAGCAGTTCTTC. Amino acid sequence: CASSQRTVNYNEQFF. Together with reference TRBV18 and TRBJ2-1, the CDR3 gives the full variable domain: NAGVMQNPRHLVRRRGQEARLRCSPMKGHSHVYWYRQLPEEGLKFMVYLQKENIIDESGMPKERFSAEFPKEGPSILRIQQVVRGDSAAYFCASSQRTVNYNEQFFGPGTRLTVL.

V gene TRBV18 combines with J gene TRBJ2-5; TRBD1 matches 8 bases. Germline trimming cut 5 bases from V and 4 bases from J; bases unmatched to any gene: 6. This CDR3 region has 14 residues. Germline assignment: CDR1 KGHSH and CDR2 LQKENI. CDR3 amino acids: CASSATGVGETQYF. CDR3 nucleotides: TGTGCCAGCTCAGCGACAGGGGTAGGAGAGACCCAGTACTTC.

The J gene is TRBJ2-5, the V gene TRBV5-8; TRBD1 might be the D (6 bases). The CDR3 spans 16 residues. V was shortened by 0 bases and J by 0 bases, with 12 bases between the two germline ends. CDR1 is SGHTS, CDR2 YDEGEE, per germline. The DNA of the CDR3 is TGTGCCAGCAGCTTGGCGACAGGCGTGGACCAAGAGACCCAGTACTTC. It codes for CASSLATGVDQETQYF.

In this sample, this clonotype turned up a few times. The CDR3 sequence: CASSVSGINNEQFF. The CDR3 DNA reads as TGTGCCAGCAGTGTTAGCGGGATAAACAATGAGCAGTTCTTC. The rearrangement links TRBV25-1 to TRBJ2-1, with 8 bases lining up with TRBD2. The germline CDR1 and CDR2 sequences are MGHDK and SYGVNS. This CDR3 has 14 amino acids. Trimming cost V 4 bases and J 5 bases; bases outside gene matches: 4.

This clonotype was found a few times. The rearrangement uses TRBV4-1 and TRBJ2-7; D unresolved. CDR1 and CDR2 (germline): MGHRA, YSYEKL. The CDR3 loop spans 14 amino acids. Trimming removed 1 base from V and 0 bases from J, with 7 bases in between. DNA for the CDR3: TGCGCCAGCAGCCAAGGAGACCTCTCCTACGAGCAGTACTTC. It encodes CASSQGDLSYEQYF.

The rearrangement links TRBV18 to TRBJ2-7; D is unclear. Germline CDR1 and CDR2: KGHSH and LQKENI. Trimming shortened V by 3 bases and J by 9 bases, and 15 bases separated the two germline ends. The CDR3 extends over 13 amino acids. CDR3: CASSPVGSVGQYF. DNA for the CDR3: TGTGCCAGCTCACCGGTTGGAAGCGTCGGGCAGTACTTC.

Many counts were recorded for this clonotype. This sequence joins TRBV7-9 and TRBJ2-2, with D possibly being TRBD1 (6 bases). The germline CDR1 and CDR2 sequences are SEHNR and FQNEAQ (reference sequence). This CDR3 has 13 residues. With 5 bases removed from V and 6 bases from J, the gap between germline ends came to 10 bases. This CDR3 is CASSRTGSGELFF. The DNA of the CDR3 is TGTGCCAGCAGCAGAACAGGGTCCGGGGAGCTGTTTTTT.

This clonotype turned up a few times. This chain links TRBV18 with TRBJ2-1; D is perhaps TRBD1 (6 bases). V was clipped by 4 bases and J by 9 bases, with 19 bases between them. The CDR3 is 15 amino acids. CDR1 is KGHSH and CDR2 is LQKENI in the germline V gene. CDR3 sequence reads: CASSLRDNAGSEQFF. CDR3 coding DNA: TGTGCCAGCTCACTCCGGGACAACGCCGGTAGTGAGCAGTTCTTC.